The 17 T cell receptor beta chains given below trace back to one sample, sequenced in a study of T cell responses to AZD1222 COVID-19 vaccine. Sequencing used immunoSEQ multiplex PCR; TCRdb keeps in-frame clones, though not all of them. The table lists 90,000 to 120,000 clones, around 89% of them singletons. This specimen was peripheral blood, taken on day 0 of AZD1222 vaccination. The receptor source for this set is an adult in good health.

V gene TRBV30 combines with J gene TRBJ2-1; D unresolved. Germline CDR1 reads GTSNPN; CDR2 reads SVGIG (reference sequence). This CDR3 comprises 11 residues. The V end was cut by 0 bases, the J end by 10 bases, with 7 bases between. CDR3 region: CAWSVAREQFF. CDR3 DNA: TGTGCCTGGAGTGTGGCGCGGGAGCAGTTCTTC.

Comments on this clone: It is unclear where the CDR3 begins or ends on the DNA, so no DNA is shown, and the CDR3 is as TCRdb lists it. This chain connects TRBV6-5 to TRBJ1-5. Per the germline V gene, CDR1 is MNHEY and CDR2 is SVGAGI. The CDR3 is 15 amino acids in total, end residues counted. The CDR3 sequence: CASSSSGRGNQPQHF.

This chain links TRBV18 with TRBJ1-3, with TRBD1 matching 10 bases. Trimming took 5 bases from V and 3 from J; bases not matched to a gene: 4. Germline V CDR1 and CDR2: KGHSH, LQKENI. The CDR3 covers 15 residues. The CDR3 DNA is TGTGCCAGCTCATCGACAGGGGGCATTGGAAACACCATATATTTT. Its protein is CASSSTGGIGNTIYF. The full variable domain, in which reference TRBV18 and TRBJ1-3 provide the parts outside the CDR3, is NAGVMQNPRHLVRRRGQEARLRCSPMKGHSHVYWYRQLPEEGLKFMVYLQKENIIDESGMPKERFSAEFPKEGPSILRIQQVVRGDSAAYFCASSSTGGIGNTIYFGEGSWLTVV.

The chain uses TRBV4-2 and TRBJ2-7; D is uncertain. CDR3 length: 13 amino acids. V lost 1 base to trimming and J lost 0 bases, with 4 bases between them. CDR1 and CDR2 (germline): LGHNA, YNFKEQ. CDR3 sequence: CASSQVSSYEQYF. As DNA, the CDR3 is TGTGCCAGCAGCCAAGTTAGCTCCTACGAGCAGTACTTC.

This clone was observed once. The V call is TRBV4-1, the J call TRBJ2-1, with a weak D call TRBD1 (6 bases). This CDR3 comprises 13 residues. The germline gives CDR1 MGHRA, CDR2 YSYEKL. Trimming removed 1 base at V and 7 bases at J, with 8 bases between. The CDR3: CASSQAQGNEQFF. Written as DNA, the CDR3 is TGCGCCAGCAGCCAAGCCCAGGGGAATGAGCAGTTCTTC.

The chain combines TRBV10-1 with TRBJ2-2; D gene unclear. In germline, CDR1 is WNHNN, CDR2 SYGVQD (reference sequence). Trimming pared 5 bases from V and 0 bases from J, leaving 7 bases between. This CDR3 contains 14 residues. The chain's CDR3 is CASSRRANTGELFF. The CDR3 nucleotides are TGCGCCAGCAGTAGACGGGCGAACACCGGGGAGCTGTTTTTT.

The chain employs TRBV28 and TRBJ1-6; 7 nucleotides align to TRBD1. CDR3 size: 16 residues. Germline loops: CDR1 MDHEN, CDR2 SYDVKM. The V segment lost 1 base and the J segment 7 bases; nucleotides outside the gene matches: 7. The CDR3: CASSLFAAGGNSPLHF. The CDR3 coding sequence is TGTGCCAGCAGTTTATTTGCGGCAGGGGGAAATTCACCCCTCCACTTT. The whole variable domain, filled in from reference TRBV28 and TRBJ1-6, reads DVKVTQSSRYLVKRTGEKVFLECVQDMDHENMFWYRQDPGLGLRLIYFSYDVKMKEKGDIPEGYSVSREKKERFSLILESASTNQTSMYLCASSLFAAGGNSPLHFGNGTRLTVT.

The chain is built from TRBV27 and TRBJ2-7; 7 bases fit TRBD1. From germline, CDR1 is MNHEY and CDR2 SMNVEV (reference sequence). CDR3 length: 14 amino acids. V gave up 4 bases and J gave up 3 bases; unmatched junction bases: 6. CDR3: CASSSPHRGYEQYF. Here the CDR3 DNA reads TGTGCCAGCAGTTCCCCTCACAGGGGCTACGAGCAGTACTTC.

This chain connects TRBV5-4 to TRBJ2-5; D perhaps matches TRBD2 (5 bases). V was shortened by 5 bases and J by 1 base, with 12 bases between the two germline ends. There are 14 residues in the CDR3. From germline, CDR1 is SGHNT and CDR2 YYREEE (reference sequence). The CDR3 loop reads CASRRAGLQETQYF. The CDR3 nucleotides are TGTGCCAGCAGGCGGGCGGGCCTCCAAGAGACCCAGTACTTC.

The gene calls are TRBV18 and TRBJ2-3; a weak D match, TRBD1 (5 bases). The CDR3 extends over 13 amino acids. V lost 2 bases and J 2 bases, leaving 5 bases between the germline ends. Per the germline V gene, CDR1 is KGHSH and CDR2 is LQKENI. As DNA, the CDR3 is TGTGCCAGCTCACCAGGGGCCACAGATACGCAGTATTTT. It codes for CASSPGATDTQYF.

The V gene is TRBV4-1, the J gene TRBJ2-7; TRBD2 agrees at 9 bases. The CDR3 is 15 residues long. Germline lookup yields CDR1 MGHRA and CDR2 YSYEKL. The V segment lost 4 bases and the J segment 6 bases; nucleotides outside the gene matches: 10. Here the CDR3 DNA reads TGCGCCAGCAGCCCGGGACTAGCCCGTGCCCCCGAGCAGTACTTC. Translated, it gives CASSPGLARAPEQYF.

The chain couples TRBV7-2 to TRBJ2-6; D is unclear. Germline CDR1 reads SGHTA; CDR2 reads FQGNSA. V dropped 3 bases and J dropped 3 bases, with 9 bases sitting between them. The CDR3 is made up of 15 amino acids. DNA for the CDR3: TGTGCCAGCAGCTTCGGTAGATTTGGGGCCAACGTCCTGACTTTC. This sequence encodes CASSFGRFGANVLTF.

CDR3 bases: TGTGCCAGCAGTTTAGTGTTGCCGATGGGCTACACCTTC. The encoded protein is CASSLVLPMGYTF. The chain joins TRBV12-3 or TRBV12-4 to TRBJ1-2; no clear D gene. Trimming removed 1 base at V and 8 bases at J, with 11 bases between. There are 13 residues in the CDR3.

This rearrangement joins TRBV7-8 to TRBJ2-4; 14 bases fit TRBD2. From germline, CDR1 is SGHVS and CDR2 FQNEAQ. V gave up 4 bases and J gave up 0 bases; unmatched junction bases: 14. The CDR3 is 21 residues long. The CDR3 bases are TGTGCCAGCAGCTACCACGGGACTAGCGGGAGTTCCTACCTAGCCAAAAACATTCAGTACTTC. As protein: CASSYHGTSGSSYLAKNIQYF.

As DNA, the CDR3 is TGCGCCAGCAGCTCCGCGGTCTCGGATGCAGATACGCAGTATTTT. It yields the protein CASSSAVSDADTQYF. The chain has TRBV5-1 and TRBJ2-3, with D unclear. V dropped 3 bases and J dropped 4 bases, with 15 bases sitting between them. Germline V lookup: CDR1 SGHRS, CDR2 YFSETQ. The CDR3 has 15 residues.

The J gene is TRBJ2-5, the V gene TRBV27; D ambiguous. The CDR3 is made up of 12 amino acids. Germline CDR1 reads MNHEY; CDR2 reads SMNVEV (reference sequence). The V gene lost 5 bases and the J gene lost 4 bases, with 8 bases spanning the gap. CDR3 residues: CASSPTRETQYF. The DNA of the CDR3 is TGTGCCAGCAGTCCGACACGAGAGACCCAGTACTTC.

The gene calls are TRBV6-5 and TRBJ1-5; the D gene is possibly TRBD1 (5 bases). The CDR3 has 13 amino acids. Germline CDR1 reads MNHEY; CDR2 reads SVGAGI. V was clipped by 4 bases and J by 4 bases, with 8 bases between them. CDR3 nucleotide sequence: TGTGCCAGCAGTTCGACAGAGAATCAGCCCCAGCATTTT. The encoded protein is CASSSTENQPQHF.